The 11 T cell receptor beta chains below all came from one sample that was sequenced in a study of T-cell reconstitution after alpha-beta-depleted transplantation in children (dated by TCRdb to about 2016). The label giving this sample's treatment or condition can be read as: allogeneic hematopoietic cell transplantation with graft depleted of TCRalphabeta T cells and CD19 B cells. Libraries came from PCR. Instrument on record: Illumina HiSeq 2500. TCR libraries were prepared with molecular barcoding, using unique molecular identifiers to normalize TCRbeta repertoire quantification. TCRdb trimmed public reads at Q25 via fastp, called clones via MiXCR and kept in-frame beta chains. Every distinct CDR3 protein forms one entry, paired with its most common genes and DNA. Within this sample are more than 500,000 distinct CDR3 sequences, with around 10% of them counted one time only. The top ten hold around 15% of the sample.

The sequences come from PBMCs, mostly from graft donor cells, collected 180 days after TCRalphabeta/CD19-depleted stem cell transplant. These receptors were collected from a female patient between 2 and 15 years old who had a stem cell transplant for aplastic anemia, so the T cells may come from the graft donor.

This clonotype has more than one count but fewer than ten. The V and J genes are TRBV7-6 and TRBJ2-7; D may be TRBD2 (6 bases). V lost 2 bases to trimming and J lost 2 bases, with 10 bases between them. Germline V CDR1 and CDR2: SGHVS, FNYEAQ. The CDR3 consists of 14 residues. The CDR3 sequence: CASSLMGLTYEQYF. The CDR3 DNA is TGTGCCAGCAGCTTAATGGGACTCACCTACGAGCAGTACTTC.

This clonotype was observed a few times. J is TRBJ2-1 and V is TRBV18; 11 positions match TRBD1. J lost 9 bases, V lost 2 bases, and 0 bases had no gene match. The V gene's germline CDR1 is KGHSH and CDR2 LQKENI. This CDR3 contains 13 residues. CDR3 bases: TGTGCCAGCTCACCAGGGACAGGGGGTGAGCAGTTCTTC. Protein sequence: CASSPGTGGEQFF.

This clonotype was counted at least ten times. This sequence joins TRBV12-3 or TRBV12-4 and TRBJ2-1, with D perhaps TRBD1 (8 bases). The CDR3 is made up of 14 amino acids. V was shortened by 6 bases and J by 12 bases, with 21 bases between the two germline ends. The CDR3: CASSDRGAGVGQFF. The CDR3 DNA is TGTGCCAGCAGCGACAGGGGCGCGGGAGTAGGGCAGTTCTTC.

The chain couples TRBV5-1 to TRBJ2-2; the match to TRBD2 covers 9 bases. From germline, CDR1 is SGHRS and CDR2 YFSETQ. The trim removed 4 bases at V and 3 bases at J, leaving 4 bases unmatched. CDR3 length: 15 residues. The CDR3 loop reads CASSVSGSHTGELFF. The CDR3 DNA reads TGCGCCAGCAGCGTTAGCGGGAGCCACACCGGGGAGCTGTTTTTT.

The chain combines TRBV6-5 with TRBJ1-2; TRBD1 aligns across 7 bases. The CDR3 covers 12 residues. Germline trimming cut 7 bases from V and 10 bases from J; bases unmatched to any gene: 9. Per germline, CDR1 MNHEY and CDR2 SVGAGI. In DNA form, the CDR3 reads TGTGCCAGCACCTCTCGGACAGGCGACTACACCTTC. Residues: CASTSRTGDYTF.

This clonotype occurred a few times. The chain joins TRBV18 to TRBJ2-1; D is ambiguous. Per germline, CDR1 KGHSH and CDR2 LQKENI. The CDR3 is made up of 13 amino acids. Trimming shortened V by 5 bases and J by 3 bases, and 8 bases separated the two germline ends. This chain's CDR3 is CASSGDNYNEQFF. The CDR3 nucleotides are TGTGCCAGCTCAGGAGACAACTACAATGAGCAGTTCTTC.

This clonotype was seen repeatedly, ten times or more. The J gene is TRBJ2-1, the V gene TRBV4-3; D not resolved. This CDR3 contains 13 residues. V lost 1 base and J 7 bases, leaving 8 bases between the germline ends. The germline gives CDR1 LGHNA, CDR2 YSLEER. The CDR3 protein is CASSQVGGNEQFF. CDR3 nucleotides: TGCGCCAGCAGCCAAGTTGGTGGGAATGAGCAGTTCTTC.

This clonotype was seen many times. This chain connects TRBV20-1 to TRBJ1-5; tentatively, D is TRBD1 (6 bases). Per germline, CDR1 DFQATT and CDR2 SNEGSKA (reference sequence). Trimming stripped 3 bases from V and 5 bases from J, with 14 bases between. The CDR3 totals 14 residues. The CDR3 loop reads CSASTRTVDQPQHF. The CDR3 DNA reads TGCAGTGCTAGTACCCGGACAGTTGATCAGCCCCAGCATTTT.

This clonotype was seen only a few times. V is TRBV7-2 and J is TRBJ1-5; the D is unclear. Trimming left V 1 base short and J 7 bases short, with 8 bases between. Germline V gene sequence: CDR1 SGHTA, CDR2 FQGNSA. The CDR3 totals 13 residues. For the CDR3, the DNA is TGTGCCAGCAGCTTAGTGGTTCAACAGCCCCAGCATTTT. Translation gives CASSLVVQQPQHF.

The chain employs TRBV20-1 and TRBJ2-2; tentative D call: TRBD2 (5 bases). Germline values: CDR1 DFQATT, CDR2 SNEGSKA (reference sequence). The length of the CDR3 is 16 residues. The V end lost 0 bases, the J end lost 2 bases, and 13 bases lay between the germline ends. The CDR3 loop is CSARDIGSYNTGELFF. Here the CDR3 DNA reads TGCAGTGCTAGAGATATTGGGAGTTATAACACCGGGGAGCTGTTTTTT.

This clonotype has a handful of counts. The CDR3 protein is CSAPDRPAGDEQYF. CDR3 DNA sequence: TGCAGCGCCCCTGACAGGCCCGCGGGAGACGAGCAGTACTTC. The rearrangement links TRBV29-1 to TRBJ2-7; D possibly corresponds to TRBD2 (7 bases). The germline gives CDR1 SQVTM, CDR2 ANQGSEA. Trimming cost V 7 bases and J 5 bases, with 21 bases left between them. The CDR3 consists of 14 residues.